This is a list of T cell receptor beta chains from one sample in a study of regulatory T cells in long-lasting Graves disease. TCRdb independently ran MiXCR on the multiplex PCR reads; one entry per CDR3 protein. The repertoire holds hundreds of thousands of distinct CDR3 sequences, about 20% seen once, with over 7.5% in the top ten. The source was peripheral blood mononuclear cells (PBMCs), collected when the disease was refractory, from a patient treated with antithyroid drugs. The receptor source for this set is a female donor with Graves disease. The CDR3 runs from the conserved cysteine through the conserved F or W. Fields, in order: CDR3 protein, CDR3 DNA, J gene, D gene, V gene, clone size. A D gene is named only where the DNA matches it firmly. For some rows the clone size is stated as once, few or many, or as a class when expanded; others skip it.

CDR3 protein: CASSQEIGAETQYF; CDR3 DNA: TGCGCCAGCAGCCAAGAAATCGGAGCCGAGACCCAGTACTTC; J gene: TRBJ2-5; D gene: .; V gene: TRBV4-1; clone size: .
CDR3 protein: CASSPLGVPGGELFF; CDR3 DNA: TGCGCCAGCAGCCCGCTAGGGGTGCCCGGCGGGGAGCTGTTTTTT; J gene: TRBJ2-2; D gene: .; V gene: TRBV4-1; clone size: .
CDR3 protein: CASSLSGTGGEKLFF; CDR3 DNA: TGTGCCAGCAGCTTATCTGGGACAGGGGGAGAAAAACTGTTTTTT; J gene: TRBJ1-4; D gene: TRBD1; V gene: TRBV28; clone size: many
CDR3 protein: CASSLETSGRASGELFF; CDR3 DNA: TGTGCCAGCAGTTTGGAAACTAGCGGGAGGGCCTCCGGGGAGCTGTTTTTT; J gene: TRBJ2-2; D gene: TRBD2; V gene: TRBV27; clone size: few
CDR3 protein: CASSEGANNEQFF; CDR3 DNA: TGTGCCAGCAGTGAAGGGGCAAACAATGAGCAGTTCTTC; J gene: TRBJ2-1; D gene: .; V gene: TRBV2; clone size: .
CDR3 protein: CASRRGGGPYEQYF; CDR3 DNA: TGTGCCAGCAGAAGGGGAGGGGGCCCCTACGAGCAATACTTC; J gene: TRBJ2-7; D gene: .; V gene: TRBV28; clone size: .
CDR3 protein: CASSLSGEPVETQYF; CDR3 DNA: TGTGCCAGCAGCTTATCGGGGGAACCCGTGGAGACCCAGTACTTC; J gene: TRBJ2-5; D gene: .; V gene: TRBV7-2; clone size: many
CDR3 protein: CASSPWLSRAEAFF; CDR3 DNA: TGTGCCAGCAGCCCCTGGCTCAGTAGGGCTGAAGCTTTCTTT; J gene: TRBJ1-1; D gene: .; V gene: TRBV5-5; clone size: .
CDR3 protein: CSARDPFLGGNEKLFF; CDR3 DNA: TGCAGTGCTAGAGATCCATTCTTGGGGGGAAATGAAAAACTGTTTTTT; J gene: TRBJ1-4; D gene: .; V gene: TRBV20-1; clone size: many
CDR3 protein: CASSPSRDTQYF; CDR3 DNA: TGTGCCAGCAGCCCCTCTAGGGATACGCAGTATTTT; J gene: TRBJ2-3; D gene: .; V gene: TRBV3-1; clone size: few
CDR3 protein: CASSLTASGNTIYF; CDR3 DNA: TGTGCCAGTAGCCTGACAGCATCTGGAAACACCATATATTTT; J gene: TRBJ1-3; D gene: .; V gene: TRBV19; clone size: .
CDR3 protein: CASSFSLASGSSYNEQFF; CDR3 DNA: TGTGCCAGCAGTTTCTCTTTGGCTAGCGGCAGCTCCTACAATGAGCAGTTCTTC; J gene: TRBJ2-1; D gene: TRBD2; V gene: TRBV28; clone size: few
CDR3 protein: CASKITSTGELFF; CDR3 DNA: TGTGCCAGTAAGATAACTAGCACCGGGGAGCTGTTTTTT; J gene: TRBJ2-2; D gene: .; V gene: TRBV5-5; clone size: .
CDR3 protein: CASTERANYGYTF; CDR3 DNA: TGTGCCAGCACGGAGCGAGCTAACTATGGCTACACCTTC; J gene: TRBJ1-2; D gene: .; V gene: TRBV6-1; clone size: few
CDR3 protein: CASGHNEQFF; CDR3 DNA: TGTGCCAGCGGTCACAATGAGCAGTTCTTC; J gene: TRBJ2-1; D gene: .; V gene: TRBV27; clone size: .
CDR3 protein: CASSIENWAPGPNEKLFF; CDR3 DNA: TGTGCCAGTAGTATAGAAAACTGGGCGCCTGGGCCTAATGAAAAACTGTTTTTT; J gene: TRBJ1-4; D gene: .; V gene: TRBV19; clone size: few
CDR3 protein: CASGYVGNTEAFF; CDR3 DNA: TGTGCCAGCGGTTATGTAGGGAACACTGAAGCTTTCTTT; J gene: TRBJ1-1; D gene: .; V gene: TRBV27; clone size: few
CDR3 protein: CASRLRGREQFF; CDR3 DNA: TGTGCCAGCAGGCTAAGGGGGAGGGAGCAGTTCTTC; J gene: TRBJ2-1; D gene: .; V gene: TRBV12-3/TRBV12-4; clone size: once
CDR3 protein: CATSRDRGVGYYTEAFF; CDR3 DNA: TGTGCCACCAGCAGAGATCGAGGAGTTGGGTATTACACTGAAGCTTTCTTT; J gene: TRBJ1-1; D gene: .; V gene: TRBV15; clone size: .
CDR3 protein: CASSLGGTGANVLTF; CDR3 DNA: TGTGCCAGCAGCTTAGGGGGGACTGGGGCCAACGTCCTGACTTTC; J gene: TRBJ2-6; D gene: .; V gene: TRBV12-3/TRBV12-4; clone size: many
CDR3 protein: CASSFRDRGSGYTF; CDR3 DNA: TGTGCCAGCAGTTTTCGGGACAGGGGCTCTGGCTACACCTTC; J gene: TRBJ1-2; D gene: TRBD1; V gene: TRBV28; clone size: many
CDR3 protein: CASSLWGEPGEKLFF; CDR3 DNA: TGTGCCAGCAGCTTATGGGGGGAACCAGGTGAAAAACTGTTTTTT; J gene: TRBJ1-4; D gene: .; V gene: TRBV7-9; clone size: .
CDR3 protein: CASSMITGSYGYTF; CDR3 DNA: TGTGCCAGCAGTATGATAACAGGGAGCTATGGCTACACCTTC; J gene: TRBJ1-2; D gene: .; V gene: TRBV28; clone size: .
CDR3 protein: CASSQDRGRTGELFF; CDR3 DNA: TGCGCCAGCAGCCAAGACAGGGGGCGGACCGGGGAGCTGTTTTTT; J gene: TRBJ2-2; D gene: TRBD1; V gene: TRBV4-1; clone size: few
CDR3 protein: CASSLGPGQGSDEQYF; CDR3 DNA: TGTGCCAGCAGTTTGGGTCCGGGACAGGGATCGGACGAGCAGTACTTC; J gene: TRBJ2-7; D gene: TRBD1; V gene: TRBV9; clone size: few
CDR3 protein: CASRQGVTGELFF; CDR3 DNA: TGTGCCAGCAGACAGGGGGTCACCGGGGAGCTGTTTTTT; J gene: TRBJ2-2; D gene: TRBD1; V gene: TRBV12-3/TRBV12-4; clone size: many
CDR3 protein: CSVLGLAGGSSYNEQFF; CDR3 DNA: TGCAGCGTACTCGGACTAGCGGGAGGGAGCTCCTACAATGAGCAGTTCTTC; J gene: TRBJ2-1; D gene: TRBD2; V gene: TRBV29-1; clone size: few
CDR3 protein: CSVPGTGWTEAFF; CDR3 DNA: TGCAGCGTCCCCGGGACAGGGTGGACTGAAGCTTTCTTT; J gene: TRBJ1-1; D gene: TRBD1; V gene: TRBV29-1; clone size: .
CDR3 protein: CASSPRHGTNNQPQHF; CDR3 DNA: TGCGCCAGCAGCCCCCGGCACGGTACTAACAATCAGCCCCAGCATTTT; J gene: TRBJ1-5; D gene: .; V gene: TRBV4-1; clone size: .
CDR3 protein: CASSFSGNNQPQHF; CDR3 DNA: TGTGCCAGCAGCTTTAGCGGGAATAATCAGCCCCAGCATTTT; J gene: TRBJ1-5; D gene: .; V gene: TRBV7-9; clone size: .
CDR3 protein: CASSPFMGPGNTIYF; CDR3 DNA: TGTGCCAGCAGCCCCTTTATGGGTCCTGGAAACACCATATATTTT; J gene: TRBJ1-3; D gene: .; V gene: TRBV6-1; clone size: few
CDR3 protein: CSVASGNTDTQYF; CDR3 DNA: TGCAGCGTTGCTAGCGGTAACACAGATACGCAGTATTTT; J gene: TRBJ2-3; D gene: TRBD2; V gene: TRBV29-1; clone size: few
CDR3 protein: CVSSPGLNTEAFF; CDR3 DNA: TGTGTCAGCAGTCCAGGGTTGAACACTGAAGCTTTCTTT; J gene: TRBJ1-1; D gene: .; V gene: TRBV12-3/TRBV12-4; clone size: .
CDR3 protein: CSVTGTSSSGANVLTF; CDR3 DNA: TGCAGCGTGACCGGGACTTCGAGCTCTGGGGCCAACGTCCTGACTTTC; J gene: TRBJ2-6; D gene: .; V gene: TRBV29-1; clone size: many
CDR3 protein: CSAPTSGRYNEQFF; CDR3 DNA: TGCAGTGCCCCGACTAGCGGGCGTTACAATGAGCAGTTCTTC; J gene: TRBJ2-1; D gene: TRBD2; V gene: TRBV20-1; clone size: .
CDR3 protein: CASRREQLSHEQYF; CDR3 DNA: TGTGCCAGCAGGAGGGAACAGCTTTCCCACGAGCAGTACTTC; J gene: TRBJ2-7; D gene: .; V gene: TRBV6-1; clone size: many
CDR3 protein: CASSLPGPTTNEKLFF; CDR3 DNA: TGCGCCAGCAGCTTGCCGGGGCCGACAACTAATGAAAAACTGTTTTTT; J gene: TRBJ1-4; D gene: .; V gene: TRBV5-1; clone size: .
CDR3 protein: CASSQDATEAFF; CDR3 DNA: TGCGCCAGCAGCCAAGACGCGACTGAAGCTTTCTTT; J gene: TRBJ1-1; D gene: .; V gene: TRBV4-3; clone size: few
CDR3 protein: CASSEATGANVLTF; CDR3 DNA: TGTGCCAGCAGTGAGGCAACTGGGGCCAACGTCCTGACTTTC; J gene: TRBJ2-6; D gene: .; V gene: TRBV6-2/TRBV6-3; clone size: .
CDR3 protein: CATSESGTGIGTQYF; CDR3 DNA: TGTGCCACCAGTGAGTCCGGGACAGGGATCGGGACCCAGTACTTC; J gene: TRBJ2-5; D gene: TRBD1; V gene: TRBV24-1; clone size: many
CDR3 protein: CASSLPFPDGVGELFF; CDR3 DNA: TGTGCCAGCAGTTTGCCCTTCCCAGATGGGGTCGGGGAGCTGTTTTTT; J gene: TRBJ2-2; D gene: .; V gene: TRBV28; clone size: many
CDR3 protein: CSATPGTSGSQETQYF; CDR3 DNA: TGCAGTGCTACGCCTGGGACTAGCGGGTCCCAAGAGACCCAGTACTTC; J gene: TRBJ2-5; D gene: TRBD2; V gene: TRBV20-1; clone size: .
CDR3 protein: CASSDDRVVLETQYF; CDR3 DNA: TGTGCCAGCAGCGATGACAGGGTTGTCCTAGAGACCCAGTACTTC; J gene: TRBJ2-5; D gene: TRBD1; V gene: TRBV7-2; clone size: many
CDR3 protein: CASSLSLAHTGELFF; CDR3 DNA: TGTGCCAGCAGTTTGTCCCTAGCGCACACCGGGGAGCTGTTTTTT; J gene: TRBJ2-2; D gene: .; V gene: TRBV27; clone size: .
CDR3 protein: CASSPGTGGHQPQHF; CDR3 DNA: TGTGCCAGCAGTCCAGGGACAGGGGGTCATCAGCCCCAGCATTTT; J gene: TRBJ1-5; D gene: TRBD1; V gene: TRBV28; clone size: many
CDR3 protein: CASSESRLNTEAFF; CDR3 DNA: TGTGCCAGCAGTGAATCCCGTTTGAACACTGAAGCTTTCTTT; J gene: TRBJ1-1; D gene: .; V gene: TRBV6-4; clone size: few
CDR3 protein: CASSLLAGPGNTQYF; CDR3 DNA: TGTGCCAGCAGTTTATTGGCGGGTCCAGGGAATACGCAGTATTTT; J gene: TRBJ2-3; D gene: .; V gene: TRBV27; clone size: few
CDR3 protein: CASSVASGRATEQFF; CDR3 DNA: TGTGCCAGCAGCGTAGCGTCCGGGAGGGCCACCGAGCAGTTCTTC; J gene: TRBJ2-1; D gene: TRBD2; V gene: TRBV9; clone size: .
CDR3 protein: CASSVRGVTPLHF; CDR3 DNA: TGTGCCAGCAGTGTGAGAGGGGTTACACCCCTCCACTTT; J gene: TRBJ1-6; D gene: .; V gene: TRBV28; clone size: few
CDR3 protein: CSARDSNQPQHF; CDR3 DNA: TGCAGTGCTAGGGACAGCAATCAGCCCCAGCATTTT; J gene: TRBJ1-5; D gene: .; V gene: TRBV20-1; clone size: many
CDR3 protein: CASSLSSSGANVLTF; CDR3 DNA: TGTGCCAGCAGCTTATCTTCCTCTGGGGCCAACGTCCTGACTTTC; J gene: TRBJ2-6; D gene: .; V gene: TRBV7-3; clone size: .
CDR3 protein: CASSPRTGRTYKQYF; CDR3 DNA: TGTGCCAGCAGCCCTCGGACAGGCCGAACCTACAAGCAGTACTTC; J gene: TRBJ2-7; D gene: TRBD1; V gene: TRBV7-9; clone size: .
CDR3 protein: CAWKGNTEAFF; CDR3 DNA: TGTGCCTGGAAGGGGAACACTGAAGCTTTCTTT; J gene: TRBJ1-1; D gene: .; V gene: TRBV30; clone size: many